These 20 T cell receptor beta chains share one sample of origin, sequenced in a study of cytomegalovirus exposure and HLA in healthy donors. The PCR employed 60 Vbeta primers together with 13 Jbeta primers. Assay used: immunoSEQ multiplex PCR; TCRdb lists only in-frame clones, some missing. The data show 100,000 to 150,000 clones, with 78% seen just once and roughly 6.1% held by the top ten. Sequencing was done on a sample of PBMCs. The receptors were gathered from a middle-aged woman in good health and CMV-seronegative.

J is TRBJ1-5 and V is TRBV19; 8 bases map to TRBD1. After removal of 3 bases from V and 2 bases from J, the junction contained 3 bases not matched to a gene. The germline V gene has CDR1 LNHDA and CDR2 SQIVND (reference sequence). This CDR3 has 15 amino acids. CDR3 DNA sequence: TGTGCCAGTAGTATGATGACAGGGGGCAATCAGCCCCAGCATTTT. This sequence encodes CASSMMTGGNQPQHF.

This chain uses TRBV4-1 with TRBJ2-7, with D possibly being TRBD1 (6 bases). CDR3 length: 15 amino acids. Germline-derived CDR1 and CDR2 are MGHRA and YSYEKL. Trimming took off 0 bases at V and 8 bases at J, with 17 bases between the two ends. The DNA of the CDR3 is TGCGCCAGCAGCCAAGATCAGGGGCGACCCTCCCAGCAGTACTTC. Its translation is CASSQDQGRPSQQYF.

The chain couples TRBV11-2 to TRBJ1-2, with a tentative D call TRBD1 (6 bases). Germline V lookup: CDR1 SGHAT, CDR2 FQNNGV. The CDR3 length is 16 residues. The germline V and J ends were trimmed by 0 bases and 4 bases, with 15 bases remaining between them. CDR3 region: CASSLEPQGTIYGYTF. The CDR3 nucleotides read TGTGCCAGCAGCTTAGAACCCCAGGGGACGATCTATGGCTACACCTTC.

Details on this clone: Compared with germline, one end of the junction differs, possibly owing to a read error. V usage is TRBV7-9 and J usage is TRBJ1-4, with 9 bases identical to TRBD1. Germline V CDR1 and CDR2: SEHNR, FQNEAQ (reference sequence). The CDR3 sequence is 16 residues long. CDR3 sequence (DNA): TGTTCCAGCACCCCGGGACAGGGAGGTTTTGGAGAAAAACTGTTTTTT. This codes for CSSTPGQGGFGEKLFF.

The chain links TRBV19 to TRBJ1-5; TRBD1 matches at 9 bases. The CDR3 extends over 12 amino acids. Unmatched junction bases numbered 4, after V lost 7 bases and J lost 9 bases. Germline-derived CDR1 and CDR2 are LNHDA and SQIVND (reference sequence). CDR3 DNA: TGTGCCAGTAAACAGGGGGCCGCGCCCCAGCATTTT. Translated: CASKQGAAPQHF.

The V gene is TRBV7-2, the J gene TRBJ2-7; the D is unclear. In germline, CDR1 is SGHTA, CDR2 FQGNSA. This CDR3 region has 11 residues. The V and J ends lost 3 bases and 7 bases respectively, with 7 bases between them. CDR3 in DNA: TGTGCCAGCAGCTTTGCGAGAGAGCAGTACTTC. It yields the protein CASSFAREQYF.

There are a few counts of this clone. The V call is TRBV6-5, the J call TRBJ2-1, with D tentatively TRBD1 (5 bases). V gave up 4 bases and J gave up 4 bases, with 11 bases separating them. Germline values: CDR1 MNHEY, CDR2 SVGAGI. The CDR3 is 14 residues long. CDR3 residues: CASSFSRVYNEQFF. The DNA of the CDR3 is TGTGCCAGCAGTTTCTCCAGGGTTTACAATGAGCAGTTCTTC.

This chain uses TRBV15 with TRBJ1-6; D is unresolved. The V gene lost 1 base and the J gene lost 7 bases, with 8 bases spanning the gap. The CDR3 runs to 14 residues. Germline V gene data show CDR1 as LNHNV and CDR2 as YYDKDF (reference sequence). CDR3 amino acids: CATSRGETNSPLHF. The CDR3 DNA reads TGTGCCACCAGCAGAGGGGAGACGAATTCACCCCTCCACTTT.

The chain's CDR3 is CASSPGGRAETQYF. CDR3 in DNA: TGTGCCAGCAGTCCAGGTGGGCGGGCGGAGACCCAGTACTTC. The rearrangement links TRBV11-1 to TRBJ2-5, with D maybe TRBD2 (5 bases). The V gene's germline CDR1 is SGHAT and CDR2 FQDESV (reference sequence). The germline V and J ends were trimmed by 6 bases and 5 bases, with 16 bases remaining between them. The CDR3 is 14 residues long.

The chain employs TRBV2 and TRBJ2-7; unclear D gene. Trimming took off 0 bases at V and 4 bases at J, with 10 bases between the two ends. In germline, CDR1 is SNHLY, CDR2 FYNNEI. The CDR3 extends over 14 amino acids. The DNA for the CDR3 is TGTGCCAGCAGTGAAGCGCTTCGGTGGTACGAGCAGTACTTC. It translates to CASSEALRWYEQYF.

The chain employs TRBV7-3 and TRBJ2-3, with TRBD1 as a possible D gene (5 bases). The V gene's germline CDR1 is SGHTA and CDR2 FQGTGA. Deletions cut 2 bases from V and 2 bases from J, with 8 bases between. The CDR3 spans 14 residues. CDR3 nucleotide sequence: TGTGCCAGCAGCTTAGATGGACACACAGATACGCAGTATTTT. It yields the protein CASSLDGHTDTQYF.

The gene calls are TRBV7-2 and TRBJ2-3; D possibly corresponds to TRBD1 (6 bases). Trimming removed 4 bases at V and 2 bases at J, with 10 bases between. Germline CDR1 and CDR2: SGHTA and FQGNSA. The CDR3 has 14 amino acids. DNA of the CDR3: TGTGCCAGCAGCTGGGGGCATTCCACAGATACGCAGTATTTT. It translates to CASSWGHSTDTQYF.

This sequence joins TRBV10-2 and TRBJ1-1; the D is unclear. CDR1 and CDR2 (germline): WSHSY, SAAADI. The CDR3 covers 13 residues. The V end lost 6 bases, the J end lost 3 bases, and 11 bases lay between the germline ends. The CDR3 here is CASRSRAHTEAFF. In DNA form, the CDR3 reads TGCGCCAGCAGGTCCCGAGCTCACACTGAAGCTTTCTTT.

The J gene is TRBJ1-1, the V gene TRBV5-4; D possibly corresponds to TRBD1 (5 bases). Trimming removed 3 bases at V and 4 bases at J, with 10 bases between. Germline V gene data show CDR1 as SGHNT and CDR2 as YYREEE (reference sequence). The CDR3 totals 13 residues. CDR3 nucleotides: TGTGCCAGCAGCTCCGCCGGGGGCACTGAAGCTTTCTTT. It translates to CASSSAGGTEAFF.

This clone was seen a few times. V usage is TRBV4-1 and J usage is TRBJ2-1, with 7 bases matching TRBD2. CDR3 size: 13 residues. The V gene end was trimmed by 7 bases and the J gene end by 3 bases; junction bases not matched to a gene: 3. The germline CDR1 and CDR2 sequences are MGHRA and YSYEKL. As DNA, the CDR3 is TGCGCCAGCAAGGGCGGGAGCTACAATGAGCAGTTCTTC. It translates to CASKGGSYNEQFF.

J is TRBJ1-2 and V is TRBV7-2; maybe TRBD1 (5 bases). The V gene's germline CDR1 is SGHTA and CDR2 FQGNSA. Trimming left V 1 base short and J 7 bases short, with 16 bases between. The CDR3 length is 15 residues. The CDR3 bases are TGTGCCAGCAGCTTAGGATTTGACGCCGGGGGTGGCTACACCTTC. This sequence encodes CASSLGFDAGGGYTF.

The J gene is TRBJ1-1, the V gene TRBV27; 12 bases align to TRBD1. Trimming cost V 6 bases and J 5 bases; bases outside gene matches: 16. This CDR3 region has 18 residues. Germline values: CDR1 MNHEY, CDR2 SMNVEV (reference sequence). The CDR3 coding sequence is TGTGCCAGCAGCCCTAGGGGGGGGACAGGGGGCATTAGGACTGAAGCTTTCTTT. It translates to CASSPRGGTGGIRTEAFF.

J is TRBJ2-1 and V is TRBV28; 8 bases agree with TRBD1. V lost 4 bases and J lost 2; bases outside the gene matches: 7. This CDR3 is 16 amino acids long. In germline, CDR1 is MDHEN, CDR2 SYDVKM. The CDR3 spells CASSSSETGAYNEQFF. CDR3 nucleotide sequence: TGTGCCAGCAGTTCCTCCGAGACAGGGGCCTACAATGAGCAGTTCTTC.

This chain links TRBV5-6 with TRBJ1-1; D is undetermined. Trimming cost V 1 base and J 1 base, with 14 bases left between them. The CDR3 is 16 residues long. Germline lookup yields CDR1 SGHDT and CDR2 YYEEEE. The CDR3 DNA sequence: TGTGCCAGCAGCTTGTTTGGACGGGAGACGAACACTGAAGCTTTCTTT. Amino acids: CASSLFGRETNTEAFF.

This clone was found a few times. V gene TRBV5-8 combines with J gene TRBJ2-1, with D possibly matching TRBD1 (6 bases). Per germline, CDR1 SGHTS and CDR2 YDEGEE. The CDR3 has 14 residues. V lost 1 base and J 9 bases, leaving 14 bases between the germline ends. The CDR3 DNA sequence: TGTGCCAGCAGCTTGATGGGGGCTAGGAGTGAGCAGTTCTTC. Encoded protein: CASSLMGARSEQFF. Looking up the rest from reference TRBV5-8 and TRBJ2-1 gives the full variable domain: EAGVTQSPTHLIKTRGQQATLRCSPISGHTSVYWYQQALGLGLQFLLWYDEGEERNRGNFPPRFSGRQFPNYSSELNVNALELEDSALYLCASSLMGARSEQFFGPGTRLTVL.